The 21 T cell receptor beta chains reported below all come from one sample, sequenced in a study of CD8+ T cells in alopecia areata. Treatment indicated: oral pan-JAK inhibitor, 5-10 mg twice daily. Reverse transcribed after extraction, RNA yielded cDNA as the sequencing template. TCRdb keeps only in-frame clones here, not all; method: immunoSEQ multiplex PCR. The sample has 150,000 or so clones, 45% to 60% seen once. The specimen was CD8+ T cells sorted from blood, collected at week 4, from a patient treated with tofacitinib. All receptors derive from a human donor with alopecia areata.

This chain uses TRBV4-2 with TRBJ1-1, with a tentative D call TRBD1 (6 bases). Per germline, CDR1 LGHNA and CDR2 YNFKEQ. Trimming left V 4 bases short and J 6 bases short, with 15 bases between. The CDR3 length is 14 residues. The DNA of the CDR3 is TGTGCCAGCAGCCTCGGAATTGGGGGCGCTGAAGCTTTCTTT. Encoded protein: CASSLGIGGAEAFF.

The CDR3 DNA is TGTGCCAGCAGCTTAGTCCTGAAATCCGTCTATGGCTACACCTTC. This codes for CASSLVLKSVYGYTF. J is TRBJ1-2 and V is TRBV7-9; unclear D gene. V lost 1 base to trimming and J lost 4 bases, with 13 bases between them. Looked up from germline, CDR1 is SEHNR and CDR2 is FQNEAQ (reference sequence). The CDR3 is 15 amino acids.

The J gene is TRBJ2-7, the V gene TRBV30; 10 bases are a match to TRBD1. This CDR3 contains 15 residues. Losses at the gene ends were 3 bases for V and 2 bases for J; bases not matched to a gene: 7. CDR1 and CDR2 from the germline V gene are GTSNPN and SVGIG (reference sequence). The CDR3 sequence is CAWRGRDRGPYEQYF. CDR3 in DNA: TGTGCCTGGAGGGGACGGGACAGGGGACCCTACGAGCAGTACTTC.

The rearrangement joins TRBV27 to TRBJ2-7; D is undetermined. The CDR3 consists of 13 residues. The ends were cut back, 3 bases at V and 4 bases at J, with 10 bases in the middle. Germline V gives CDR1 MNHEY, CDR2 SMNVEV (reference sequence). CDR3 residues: CASSLDPFYEQYF. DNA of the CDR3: TGTGCCAGCAGTTTGGACCCATTTTACGAGCAGTACTTC.

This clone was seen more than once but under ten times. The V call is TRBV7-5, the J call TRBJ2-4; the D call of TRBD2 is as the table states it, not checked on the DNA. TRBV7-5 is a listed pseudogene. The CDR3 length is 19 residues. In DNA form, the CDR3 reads TGTGCCAGAAGCCCTGGGACTAGCCCAGTTGGCGTACCCAAAAACATTCAGTACTTC. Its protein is CARSPGTSPVGVPKNIQYF.

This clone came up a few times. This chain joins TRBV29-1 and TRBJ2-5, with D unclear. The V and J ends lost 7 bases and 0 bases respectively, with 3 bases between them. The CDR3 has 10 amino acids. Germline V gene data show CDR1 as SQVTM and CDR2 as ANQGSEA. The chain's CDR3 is CSAHQETQYF. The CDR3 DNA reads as TGCAGCGCCCACCAAGAGACCCAGTACTTC. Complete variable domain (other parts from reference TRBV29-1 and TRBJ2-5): SAVISQKPSRDICQRGTSLTIQCQVDSQVTMMFWYRQQPGQSLTLIATANQGSEATYESGFVIDKFPISRPNLTFSTLTVSNMSPEDSSIYLCSAHQETQYFGPGTRLLVL.

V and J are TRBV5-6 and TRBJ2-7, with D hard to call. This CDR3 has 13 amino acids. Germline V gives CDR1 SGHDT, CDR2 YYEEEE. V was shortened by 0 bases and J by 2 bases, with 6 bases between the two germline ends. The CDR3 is CASSLVRAYEQYF. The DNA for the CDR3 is TGTGCCAGCAGCTTGGTTAGGGCCTACGAGCAGTACTTC.

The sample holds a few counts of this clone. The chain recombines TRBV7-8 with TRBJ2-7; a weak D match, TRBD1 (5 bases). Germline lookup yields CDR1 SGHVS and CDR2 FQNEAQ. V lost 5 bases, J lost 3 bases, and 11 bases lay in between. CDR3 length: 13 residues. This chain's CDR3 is CASSQWGDYEQYF. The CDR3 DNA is TGTGCCAGCAGCCAATGGGGCGACTACGAGCAGTACTTC.

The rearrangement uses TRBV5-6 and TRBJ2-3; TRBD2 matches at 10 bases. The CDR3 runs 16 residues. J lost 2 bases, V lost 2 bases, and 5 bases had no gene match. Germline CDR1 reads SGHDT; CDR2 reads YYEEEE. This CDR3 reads CASSFPGTSDTDTQYF. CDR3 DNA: TGTGCCAGCAGCTTCCCCGGGACTAGCGACACAGATACGCAGTATTTT.

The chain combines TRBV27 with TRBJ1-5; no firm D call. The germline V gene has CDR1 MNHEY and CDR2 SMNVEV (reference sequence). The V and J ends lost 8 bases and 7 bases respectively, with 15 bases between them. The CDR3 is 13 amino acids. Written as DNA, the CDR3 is TGTGCCAGCTCCTCTTGGGTAGCGCAGCCCCAGCATTTT. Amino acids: CASSSWVAQPQHF.

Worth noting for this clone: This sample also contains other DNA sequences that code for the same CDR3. The CDR3 DNA reads as TGCGCCAGCAGCCAAGGACAGGGGAACACTGAAGCTTTCTTT. Amino acid sequence: CASSQGQGNTEAFF. This chain uses TRBV4-1 with TRBJ1-1; 7 positions agree with TRBD1. Germline trimming cut 1 base from V and 1 base from J; bases unmatched to any gene: 0. Per germline, CDR1 MGHRA and CDR2 YSYEKL. The CDR3 is made up of 14 amino acids.

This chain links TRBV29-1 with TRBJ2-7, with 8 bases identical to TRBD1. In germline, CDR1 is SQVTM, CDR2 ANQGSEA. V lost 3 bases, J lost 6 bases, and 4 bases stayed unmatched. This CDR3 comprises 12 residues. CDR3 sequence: CSVDQGACEQYF. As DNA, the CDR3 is TGCAGCGTTGACCAGGGGGCATGCGAGCAGTACTTC.

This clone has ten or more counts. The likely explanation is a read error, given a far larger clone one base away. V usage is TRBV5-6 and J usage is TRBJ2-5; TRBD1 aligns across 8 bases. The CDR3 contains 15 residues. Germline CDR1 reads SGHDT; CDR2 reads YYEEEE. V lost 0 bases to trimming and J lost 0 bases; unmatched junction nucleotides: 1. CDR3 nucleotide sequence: TGTGCCAGCAGCTTGGGGACAGGGCACCAAGAGACCCAGTACTTC. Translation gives CASSLGTGHQETQYF.

The DNA of the CDR3 is TGCAGCGTTGTGGTCCGACAGGTAGCGTATGGCTACACCTTC. Translating it yields CSVVVRQVAYGYTF. V usage is TRBV29-1 and J usage is TRBJ1-2; D may be TRBD1 (6 bases). Germline CDR1 reads SQVTM; CDR2 reads ANQGSEA. V was pared by 4 bases and J by 5 bases, with 17 bases between. There are 14 residues in the CDR3.

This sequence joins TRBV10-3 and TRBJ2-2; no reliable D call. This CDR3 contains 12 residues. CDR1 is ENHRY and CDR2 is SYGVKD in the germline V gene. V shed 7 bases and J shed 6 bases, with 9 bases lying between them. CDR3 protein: CAIINGAGELFF. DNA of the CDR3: TGTGCCATCATTAATGGGGCCGGGGAGCTGTTTTTT.

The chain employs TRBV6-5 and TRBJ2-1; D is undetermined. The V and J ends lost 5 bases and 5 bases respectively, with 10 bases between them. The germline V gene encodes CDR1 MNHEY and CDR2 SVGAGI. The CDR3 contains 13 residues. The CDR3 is CASSRAIDNEQFF. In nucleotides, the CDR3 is TGTGCCAGCAGTAGGGCGATAGACAATGAGCAGTTCTTC.

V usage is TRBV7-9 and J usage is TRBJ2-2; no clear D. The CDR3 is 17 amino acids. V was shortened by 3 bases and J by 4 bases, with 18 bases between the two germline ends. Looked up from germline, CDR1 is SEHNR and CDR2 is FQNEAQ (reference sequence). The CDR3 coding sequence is TGTGCCAGCAGCTTGGGGTCCGAGGCTGAACTCACCGGGGAGCTGTTTTTT. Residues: CASSLGSEAELTGELFF.

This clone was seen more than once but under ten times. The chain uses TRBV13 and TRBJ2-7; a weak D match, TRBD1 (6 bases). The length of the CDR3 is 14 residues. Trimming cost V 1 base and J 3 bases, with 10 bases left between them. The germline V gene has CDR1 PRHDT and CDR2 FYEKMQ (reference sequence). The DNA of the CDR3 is TGTGCCAGCAGCTTAGTTGGGGACAACTACGAGCAGTACTTC. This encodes CASSLVGDNYEQYF.

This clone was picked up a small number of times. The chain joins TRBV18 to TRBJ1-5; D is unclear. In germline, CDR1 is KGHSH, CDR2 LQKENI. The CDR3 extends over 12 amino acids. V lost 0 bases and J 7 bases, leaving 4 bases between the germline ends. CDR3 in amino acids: CASSPPGQPQHF. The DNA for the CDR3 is TGTGCCAGCTCACCACCGGGGCAGCCCCAGCATTTT.

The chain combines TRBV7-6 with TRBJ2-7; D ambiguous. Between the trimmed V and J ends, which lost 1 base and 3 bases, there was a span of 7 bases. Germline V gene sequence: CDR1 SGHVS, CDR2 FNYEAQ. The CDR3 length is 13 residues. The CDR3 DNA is TGTGCCAGCAGCTTAGGGCCTCTCTACGAGCAGTACTTC. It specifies CASSLGPLYEQYF. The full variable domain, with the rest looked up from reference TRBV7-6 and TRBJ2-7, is GAGVSQSPRYKVTKRGQDVALRCDPISGHVSLYWYRQALGQGPEFLTYFNYEAQQDKSGLPNDRFSAERPEGSISTLTIQRTEQRDSAMYRCASSLGPLYEQYFGPGTRLTVT.

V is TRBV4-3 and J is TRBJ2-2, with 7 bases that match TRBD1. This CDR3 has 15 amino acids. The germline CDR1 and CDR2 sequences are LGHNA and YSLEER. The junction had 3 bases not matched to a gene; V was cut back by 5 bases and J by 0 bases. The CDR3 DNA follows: TGCGCCAGCAGCTTCAGGGGGTCGAACACCGGGGAGCTGTTTTTT. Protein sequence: CASSFRGSNTGELFF.